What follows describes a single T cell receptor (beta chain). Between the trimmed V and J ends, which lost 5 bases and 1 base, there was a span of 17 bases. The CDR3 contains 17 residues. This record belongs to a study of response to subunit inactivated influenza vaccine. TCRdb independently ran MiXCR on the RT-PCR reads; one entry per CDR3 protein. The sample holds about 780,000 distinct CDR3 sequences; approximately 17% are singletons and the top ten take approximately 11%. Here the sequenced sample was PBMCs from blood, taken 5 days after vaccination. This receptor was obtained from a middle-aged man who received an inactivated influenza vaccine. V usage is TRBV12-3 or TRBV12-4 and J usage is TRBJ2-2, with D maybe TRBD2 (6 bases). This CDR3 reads CASSMLLRDLNTGELFF. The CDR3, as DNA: TGTGCCAGCAGTATGCTCTTACGGGACTTGAACACCGGGGAGCTGTTTTTT.